The 7 T cell receptor beta chains below were found in one sample sequenced in a study of blood T cell repertoires in COVID-19. Generated by immunoSEQ multiplex PCR, the TCRdb table keeps only in-frame clones and is missing some. The sample lists under 350,000 clones; 86% were seen once. Sequenced input: PBMCs or T cells enriched from blood (not recorded which). The origin of the receptors is a man between 25 and 39 years old who had recovered from COVID-19.

The J gene is TRBJ1-5, the V gene TRBV7-2; 7 bases agree with TRBD1. CDR3 length equals 17 residues. CDR1 is SGHTA and CDR2 is FQGNSA in the germline V gene. The J segment lost 1 base and the V segment lost 5 bases, leaving 11 bases of the junction unmatched. In nucleotides, the CDR3 is TGTGCCAGCAGCGAGGGGACAGCCATCCCCAGCAATCAGCCCCAGCATTTT. Translation: CASSEGTAIPSNQPQHF.

The chain recombines TRBV5-4 with TRBJ2-1, with TRBD2 identical over 8 bases. The CDR3 totals 15 residues. Trimming cost V 6 bases and J 5 bases; bases outside gene matches: 10. Germline CDR1 is SGHNT and CDR2 is YYREEE (reference sequence). The CDR3 loop reads CASTDALADHNEQFF. Written as DNA, the CDR3 is TGTGCCAGCACCGACGCACTAGCGGACCACAATGAGCAGTTCTTC.

This clone came up once. This rearrangement joins TRBV24-1 to TRBJ2-7; TRBD1 aligns across 7 bases. V gave up 5 bases and J gave up 4 bases; unmatched junction bases: 4. The germline gives CDR1 KGHDR, CDR2 SFDVKD. The CDR3 spans 13 residues. CDR3 residues: CATSVAQGYEQYF. The CDR3 DNA sequence: TGTGCCACCAGTGTCGCACAGGGGTACGAGCAGTACTTC.

This clone was found once. The chain recombines TRBV9 with TRBJ2-3; 8 bases are a match to TRBD2. There are 15 residues in the CDR3. Trimming removed 3 bases from V and 4 bases from J; junction bases left unmatched: 7. The germline CDR1 and CDR2 sequences are SGDLS and YYNGEE. The CDR3 DNA sequence: TGTGCCAGCAGCGGCGGGACTAGTCGGGCAGATACGCAGTATTTT. Its translation: CASSGGTSRADTQYF.

This clone was found many times. The chain carries TRBV28 and TRBJ1-4; possible D gene TRBD1, 5 bases. This CDR3 is built from 18 residues. The germline gives CDR1 MDHEN, CDR2 SYDVKM. Trimming cost V 3 bases and J 4 bases, with 21 bases left between them. The CDR3 DNA follows: TGTGCCAGCAGTTTTCCCAGAGGGAGGGGCTTGGGTAATGAAAAACTGTTTTTT. It yields the protein CASSFPRGRGLGNEKLFF.

The chain employs TRBV7-9 and TRBJ1-3; possibly TRBD1 for D (6 bases). With 5 bases removed from V and 2 bases from J, the gap between germline ends came to 16 bases. The CDR3 is 16 amino acids. The germline CDR1 and CDR2 sequences are SEHNR and FQNEAQ (reference sequence). The CDR3 region has the DNA TGTGCCAGCAGCCCTTCGACAGGAGTTGCTGGAAACACCATATATTTT. The encoded protein is CASSPSTGVAGNTIYF. Full variable domain (remainder filled in from reference TRBV7-9 and TRBJ1-3): DTGVSQNPRHKITKRGQNVTFRCDPISEHNRLYWYRQTLGQGPEFLTYFQNEAQLEKSRLLSDRFSAERPKGSFSTLEIQRTEQGDSAMYLCASSPSTGVAGNTIYFGEGSWLTVV.

The chain couples TRBV4-1 to TRBJ2-1; 8 nucleotides line up with TRBD2. The CDR3 is 14 residues long. Germline V gene data show CDR1 as MGHRA and CDR2 as YSYEKL. V lost 1 base to trimming and J lost 7 bases; unmatched junction nucleotides: 3. CDR3 in DNA: TGCGCCAGCAGCCAAGGACTAGCGTCAAATGAGCAGTTCTTC. Residues: CASSQGLASNEQFF.